Presented here are 32 T cell receptor beta chains from one specimen sequenced in a study of T cells after yellow fever vaccination. MiXCR, applied by TCRdb to the 5' RACE reads, yields one record per CDR3 protein. This sample has under 400,000 distinct CDR3 sequences; approximately 10% occur once, and the top ten carry 18%. The sequenced sample was PBMCs, obtained on the day of the first yellow fever vaccination. Source of these receptors: a man aged 18 to 35 who received the YFV17D yellow fever vaccine.

V usage is TRBV4-3 and J usage is TRBJ2-7; D might be TRBD2 (5 bases). The germline gives CDR1 LGHNA, CDR2 YSLEER. The V and J ends lost 0 bases and 7 bases respectively, with 13 bases between them. The CDR3 loop spans 14 amino acids. The CDR3 region is CASSQDPTREEQYF. As DNA, the CDR3 is TGCGCCAGCAGCCAAGATCCCACGAGGGAAGAGCAGTACTTC.

This chain links TRBV3-1 with TRBJ1-4, with a weak D call TRBD1 (5 bases). CDR1 LGHDT and CDR2 YNNKEL come from the germline V gene (reference sequence). The V and J ends lost 1 base and 7 bases respectively, with 13 bases between them. This CDR3 has 15 residues. The DNA of the CDR3 is TGTGCCAGCAGCCAAGGAGCAGGGTGGGCTGAAAAACTGTTTTTT. Translating gives CASSQGAGWAEKLFF.

The CDR3, as DNA: TGTGCCAGCAGCCGTCAAGGGGCGGGAGATACGCAGTATTTT. This sequence encodes CASSRQGAGDTQYF. This chain uses TRBV11-1 with TRBJ2-3; the D call may be TRBD1 or TRBD2 (5 bases each). The CDR3 contains 14 residues. The V end lost 5 bases, the J end lost 5 bases, and 14 bases lay between the germline ends. Germline V lookup: CDR1 SGHAT, CDR2 FQDESV (reference sequence). The whole variable domain, remainder taken from reference TRBV11-1 and TRBJ2-3, is EAEVAQSPRYKITEKSQAVAFWCDPISGHATLYWYRQILGQGPELLVQFQDESVVDDSQLPKDRFSAERLKGVDSTLKIQPAELGDSAMYLCASSRQGAGDTQYFGPGTRLTVL.

In this sample, this clonotype turned up a few times. This sequence joins TRBV5-1 and TRBJ2-3, with no clear D. Deletions cut 4 bases from V and 10 bases from J, with 16 bases between. Germline V lookup: CDR1 SGHRS, CDR2 YFSETQ. This CDR3 contains 13 residues. As DNA, the CDR3 is TGCGCCAGCAGCCCAGGTCAGCTTCCTGCGCAGTATTTT. Protein sequence: CASSPGQLPAQYF.

This clonotype has more than one count but fewer than ten. J is TRBJ2-2 and V is TRBV5-1, with D maybe TRBD1 (5 bases). Trimming pared 3 bases from V and 9 bases from J, leaving 12 bases between. This CDR3 contains 13 residues. Germline-derived CDR1 and CDR2 are SGHRS and YFSETQ. The CDR3: CASSYPGWRELFF. The DNA for the CDR3 is TGCGCCAGCAGCTATCCAGGGTGGCGGGAGCTGTTTTTT.

This clonotype was counted only a few times. This chain connects TRBV2 to TRBJ1-4, with D uncertain. CDR3 length: 16 residues. Germline V CDR1 and CDR2: SNHLY, FYNNEI. V lost 4 bases and J 2 bases, leaving 14 bases between the germline ends. CDR3 in amino acids: CASSVGPGLTNEKLFF. The CDR3 DNA reads as TGTGCCAGCAGTGTCGGTCCCGGATTGACTAATGAAAAACTGTTTTTT.

The table lists this clonotype with many counts. The chain has TRBV5-1 and TRBJ1-1; D possibly corresponds to TRBD1 (6 bases). Germline CDR1 and CDR2: SGHRS and YFSETQ. V was clipped by 2 bases and J by 5 bases, with 10 bases between them. CDR3 length equals 13 residues. The CDR3 DNA follows: TGCGCCAGCAGCTTTACAGGGAGGACTGAAGCTTTCTTT. It specifies CASSFTGRTEAFF.

The chain joins TRBV7-8 to TRBJ1-5; D is uncertain. The germline V and J ends were trimmed by 1 base and 4 bases, with 5 bases remaining between them. Germline values: CDR1 SGHVS, CDR2 FQNEAQ. The CDR3 is 13 residues long. This chain's CDR3 is CASSLEPNQPQHF. CDR3 nucleotide sequence: TGTGCCAGCAGCTTAGAACCTAATCAGCCCCAGCATTTT.

This sequence joins TRBV7-9 and TRBJ1-3; no clear D gene. Germline V gives CDR1 SEHNR, CDR2 FQNEAQ (reference sequence). The CDR3 is 15 residues long. V was cut by 6 bases and J by 0 bases, with 12 bases left in between. The CDR3 DNA reads TGTGCCAGCAGATCACACGGAAGCTCTGGAAACACCATATATTTT. Protein sequence: CASRSHGSSGNTIYF.

J is TRBJ1-1 and V is TRBV20-1, with D unclear. The ends were cut back, 2 bases at V and 0 bases at J, with 7 bases in the middle. Germline-derived CDR1 and CDR2 are DFQATT and SNEGSKA (reference sequence). The CDR3 contains 13 residues. The DNA of the CDR3 is TGCAGTGCTAGACGAGGAATGAACACTGAAGCTTTCTTT. It yields the protein CSARRGMNTEAFF.

This clonotype occurred a few times. The genes are TRBV11-2 and TRBJ2-1, with a possible D match to TRBD1 (7 bases). The CDR3 is 12 amino acids. Germline V CDR1 and CDR2: SGHAT, FQNNGV. V shed 11 bases and J shed 9 bases, with 17 bases lying between them. The CDR3 nucleotides read TGTGCCCTGCAGGGGGGTTTAGGTGAGCAGTTCTTC. It specifies CALQGGLGEQFF.

The chain employs TRBV24-1 and TRBJ2-5; D might be TRBD2 (5 bases). Deletions cut 1 base from V and 6 bases from J, with 14 bases between. In germline, CDR1 is KGHDR, CDR2 SFDVKD. This CDR3 region has 15 residues. The CDR3: CATSDLGGPGKTQYF. Here the CDR3 DNA reads TGTGCCACCAGTGATTTAGGAGGACCTGGGAAGACCCAGTACTTC.

The sample holds many counts of this clonotype. The V and J genes are TRBV19 and TRBJ2-5, with TRBD1 matching over 9 bases. This CDR3 is 15 amino acids long. Germline values: CDR1 LNHDA, CDR2 SQIVND (reference sequence). V gave up 3 bases and J gave up 1 base; unmatched junction bases: 3. The CDR3 loop reads CASSMGQGSQETQYF. The CDR3 region has the DNA TGTGCCAGTAGTATGGGACAGGGCTCCCAAGAGACCCAGTACTTC.

The rearrangement joins TRBV6-1 to TRBJ1-1; D gene uncertain. Germline loops: CDR1 MNHNS, CDR2 SASEGT. This CDR3 spans 13 amino acids. The V end lost 3 bases, the J end lost 1 base, and 6 bases lay between the germline ends. The CDR3 here is CASSDRWNTEAFF. CDR3 bases: TGTGCCAGCAGTGATCGGTGGAACACTGAAGCTTTCTTT.

This clonotype was seen many times. The rearrangement joins TRBV20-1 to TRBJ2-5; D might be TRBD2 (6 bases). Germline assignment: CDR1 DFQATT and CDR2 SNEGSKA (reference sequence). Between the trimmed V and J ends, which lost 0 bases and 2 bases, there was a span of 13 bases. This CDR3 contains 15 residues. The CDR3 reads CSARDRRRGQETQYF. DNA for the CDR3: TGCAGTGCTAGAGATCGGAGGAGGGGACAAGAGACCCAGTACTTC.

This chain uses TRBV20-1 with TRBJ1-5; D is uncertain. The CDR3 is made up of 12 amino acids. V was pared by 5 bases and J by 0 bases, with 5 bases between. Germline loops: CDR1 DFQATT, CDR2 SNEGSKA (reference sequence). CDR3 sequence: CSAGYSNQPQHF. The CDR3 DNA reads TGCAGTGCTGGGTATAGCAATCAGCCCCAGCATTTT.

This clonotype was picked up many times. The chain employs TRBV10-3 and TRBJ2-3; D may match TRBD1 or TRBD2 (6 bases each). The CDR3 loop spans 13 amino acids. Germline lookup yields CDR1 ENHRY and CDR2 SYGVKD. V lost 8 bases, J lost 2 bases, and 11 bases lay in between. DNA of the CDR3: TGTGCCATCCTGGGGGGCCCCACAGATACGCAGTATTTT. Residues: CAILGGPTDTQYF.

The chain couples TRBV5-1 to TRBJ1-5; TRBD1 matches 12 bases. The CDR3 loop spans 19 amino acids. V was pared by 3 bases and J by 4 bases, with 14 bases of the junction left unmatched. In germline, CDR1 is SGHRS, CDR2 YFSETQ. CDR3 protein: CASSSSPGQGAELNQPQHF. DNA for the CDR3: TGCGCCAGCAGCTCCTCTCCGGGACAGGGGGCGGAATTGAATCAGCCCCAGCATTTT.

This clonotype was recorded many times. V and J are TRBV18 and TRBJ1-2; 10 nucleotides agree with TRBD1. The CDR3 contains 14 residues. Germline-derived CDR1 and CDR2 are KGHSH and LQKENI. V shed 3 bases and J 8 bases; nucleotides not matched to a gene: 6. The CDR3 DNA follows: TGTGCCAGCTCACCCTCCGGGACAGGGGACGGCTACACCTTC. Translated, it gives CASSPSGTGDGYTF.

In its sample, this clonotype was seen many times. The V and J genes are TRBV11-3 and TRBJ1-5, with a possible D match to TRBD1 (5 bases). CDR1 is SGHNT, CDR2 YENEEA, per germline. V lost 4 bases and J 6 bases, leaving 10 bases between the germline ends. This CDR3 is 13 amino acids long. DNA for the CDR3: TGTGCCAGCAGCTCCACTGGGGGTCAGCCCCAGCATTTT. Its translation: CASSSTGGQPQHF.

This clonotype was recorded at least ten times. The V and J genes are TRBV6-1 and TRBJ1-5; D is uncertain. V shed 6 bases and J shed 2 bases, with 11 bases lying between them. The CDR3 covers 14 residues. The germline CDR1 and CDR2 sequences are MNHNS and SASEGT. The CDR3: CASSRAVGNQPQHF. In DNA, the CDR3 is TGTGCCAGCAGCCGAGCGGTGGGCAATCAGCCCCAGCATTTT.

This clonotype has only a few counts. The CDR3: CASRPPGWGSSYEQYF. In nucleotides, the CDR3 is TGTGCCAGCAGGCCACCGGGGTGGGGTAGCTCCTACGAGCAGTACTTC. The chain combines TRBV6-2 or TRBV6-3 with TRBJ2-7, with D possibly matching TRBD2 (5 bases). The V end was cut by 6 bases, the J end by 0 bases, with 18 bases between. Germline CDR1 MNHEY, CDR2 SVGEGT. The CDR3 is made up of 16 amino acids.

J is TRBJ2-7 and V is TRBV20-1; TRBD1 might be the D (6 bases). V lost 5 bases and J lost 2, with 10 bases in between. The CDR3 consists of 12 residues. The germline CDR1 and CDR2 sequences are DFQATT and SNEGSKA (reference sequence). The chain's CDR3 is CSALTGPYEQYV. The DNA of the CDR3 is TGCAGTGCTTTGACAGGACCCTACGAGCAGTACGTC.

The chain couples TRBV5-1 to TRBJ2-3; a possible D gene is TRBD2 (5 bases). CDR3 length: 14 residues. CDR1 SGHRS and CDR2 YFSETQ come from the germline V gene. Trimming left V 0 bases short and J 6 bases short, with 11 bases between. The CDR3 here is CASSLADFADTQYF. Written as DNA, the CDR3 is TGCGCCAGCAGCTTGGCGGACTTCGCGGATACGCAGTATTTT.

This rearrangement joins TRBV7-3 to TRBJ2-2; D remains ambiguous. CDR1 and CDR2 from the germline V gene are SGHTA and FQGTGA. V lost 4 bases and J 8 bases, leaving 14 bases between the germline ends. CDR3 length: 14 amino acids. The CDR3 DNA is TGTGCCAGCAGCTCAATTGACATTTCTGGGGAGCTGTTTTTT. Amino acid sequence: CASSSIDISGELFF.

This chain connects TRBV5-6 to TRBJ2-2; TRBD1 matches 9 bases. CDR3 length: 15 amino acids. J gave up 7 bases and V 4 bases, and 8 bases lay outside the gene matches. CDR1 and CDR2 (germline): SGHDT, YYEEEE. The CDR3 nucleotides are TGTGCCAGCAGCGACGGACAGGGGCGAAACGGGGAGCTGTTTTTT. This sequence encodes CASSDGQGRNGELFF. Based on the CDR3 plus reference TRBV5-6 and TRBJ2-2, the full variable domain is DAGVTQSPTHLIKTRGQQVTLRCSPKSGHDTVSWYQQALGQGPQFIFQYYEEEERQRGNFPDRFSGHQFPNYSSELNVNALLLGDSALYLCASSDGQGRNGELFFGEGSRLTVL.

This clonotype was seen a handful of times. The rearrangement links TRBV7-7 to TRBJ2-1, with 9 bases identical to TRBD2. J lost 9 bases, V lost 0 bases, and 3 bases had no gene match. Germline CDR1 is SSHAT and CDR2 is FNYEAQ (reference sequence). The CDR3 runs 14 residues. The CDR3 DNA is TGTGCCAGCAGCTTAGCCGCGGGGGGGGGTGAGCAGTTCTTC. It codes for CASSLAAGGGEQFF.

This clonotype was picked up a small number of times. The chain has TRBV18 and TRBJ1-1; D uncertain. In germline, CDR1 is KGHSH, CDR2 LQKENI. The V gene lost 3 bases and the J gene lost 1 base, with 9 bases spanning the gap. The CDR3 runs 14 residues. CDR3 sequence reads: CASSPGTRNTEAFF. CDR3 in DNA: TGTGCCAGCTCACCGGGTACCCGGAACACTGAAGCTTTCTTT.

There are a few counts of this clonotype. The chain recombines TRBV20-1 with TRBJ1-1, with D hard to call. V lost 6 bases and J 1 base, leaving 9 bases between the germline ends. The CDR3 runs to 12 residues. CDR1 DFQATT and CDR2 SNEGSKA come from the germline V gene (reference sequence). CDR3 residues: CSALGANTEAFF. CDR3 sequence (DNA): TGCAGTGCCCTGGGAGCGAACACTGAAGCTTTCTTT.

This clonotype was detected a few times. The rearrangement links TRBV12-3 or TRBV12-4 to TRBJ1-1; possible D gene TRBD1, 5 bases. V was pared by 8 bases and J by 1 base, with 11 bases between. The CDR3 has 13 amino acids. CDR3 protein: CASGRQRNTEAFF. DNA for the CDR3: TGTGCCAGCGGGAGACAGAGGAACACTGAAGCTTTCTTT.

V is TRBV20-1 and J is TRBJ2-5; 10 nucleotides agree with TRBD2. V lost 2 bases to trimming and J lost 10 bases; unmatched junction nucleotides: 10. The CDR3 is 14 amino acids. CDR1 is DFQATT, CDR2 SNEGSKA, per germline (reference sequence). The CDR3 nucleotides are TGCAGTGCTAGAAAGACTAGCGGGCCCTTGAACCAGTACTTC. Protein product: CSARKTSGPLNQYF.

This clonotype was counted between two and nine times. The chain joins TRBV20-1 to TRBJ1-6, with 9 bases that match TRBD1. The CDR3 is 15 residues long. Germline V lookup: CDR1 DFQATT, CDR2 SNEGSKA (reference sequence). The junction had 3 bases not matched to a gene; V was cut back by 1 base and J by 5 bases. CDR3 residues: CSARAQGADNSPLHF. The DNA of the CDR3 is TGCAGTGCTAGAGCACAGGGGGCCGATAATTCACCCCTCCACTTT.